A single T cell receptor (beta chain) is shown here with its context. The antigen is not known. This record comes from a study of shared clonotypes between healthy human individuals. The study, taken as a whole, reports: The sampled material consisted only of blood, and tissue repertoires are likely to differ. Compared with clonotypes that all four donors shared, non-shared clonotypes had lower generation probabilities.

This CDR3 has 16 amino acids. After removal of 3 bases from V and 1 base from J, the junction contained 4 bases not matched to a gene. Germline CDR1 reads MGHRA; CDR2 reads YSYEKL. Researchers ran the assay at a deep level. Using 200 ng DNA, 30,000 or so T cell genomes, the sorted-subset replicate PCRs were run. Profiling relied on immunoSEQ multiplex PCR, and the TCRdb table lists in-frame clones only, not all of them. The sample has hundreds of thousands of clones, 96% seen once. Naivety among CD8 cells was defined by CD45RO negativity and positive CCR7 selection, thereby excluding terminally differentiated effector memory CD45RA+ cells.

The sequenced sample consisted of naive CD8+ T cells sorted from blood. This clonotype originated in a woman in her thirties in good health. The J gene is TRBJ2-2, the V gene TRBV4-1; 8 bases match TRBD2. The CDR3 coding sequence is TGCGCCAGCAGCCATTTAGCGGGAATGAACACCGGGGAGCTGTTTTTT. Its translation: CASSHLAGMNTGELFF.